This TCR beta chain was observed in a study of CD8+ T cells in alopecia areata. Whole-study results and caveats: Sequencing of scalp tissue also captures the resident alphabeta T cells of normal skin. Higher clonality was seen in lesional scalp than in normal scalp, especially in alopecia totalis/universalis.

The CDR3 totals 15 residues. In germline, CDR1 is LGHNA, CDR2 YNFKEQ. Trimming pared 3 bases from V and 3 bases from J, leaving 12 bases between. Alopecia areata patients had lesional scalp punch biopsies and peripheral blood taken from them. The sequencing template was cDNA reverse transcribed from extracted RNA. The protocol was immunoSEQ multiplex PCR, while the TCRdb copy is restricted to in-frame clones and leaves out a portion. The table shows 250,000 or so clones, with roughly two thirds occurring only once. As to this clone: Its antigen remains unknown.

Sequencing used CD4+ T cells sorted from blood, obtained at week 0. This chain uses TRBV4-2 with TRBJ1-3, with D hard to call. This receptor was taken from a human donor with alopecia areata. In DNA, the CDR3 is TGTGCCAGCAGCCATCCTCGGACGAGTGGAAACACCATATATTTT. Translating gives CASSHPRTSGNTIYF.